This section outlines one T cell receptor beta chain sequence together with its context. This entry is derived from a study of cytomegalovirus exposure and HLA in healthy donors. The PCR had 60 Vbeta and 13 Jbeta primers. This table comes from immunoSEQ multiplex PCR, and its TCRdb copy is limited to in-frame clones, with some not included. Of some 120,000 clones in the sample, approximately 80% are singletons; the top ten hold more than 0.2%. The CDR3 sequence is 12 residues long. The V end lost 11 bases, the J end lost 7 bases, and 17 bases lay between the germline ends. Germline CDR1 is SGHVS and CDR2 is FNYEAQ.

Sequencing was done on a sample of PBMCs. The chain combines TRBV7-6 with TRBJ2-5; D is possibly TRBD2 (6 bases). The TCR originated in a man aged 45 to 65 in good health and CMV-seronegative. The CDR3 sequence is CASSERAGTQYF. CDR3 DNA sequence: TGTGCCTCCTCAGAGCGGGCAGGGACCCAGTACTTC.